This T cell receptor (beta chain) was observed in a study of blood T cell repertoires in COVID-19. Across the whole study: Some COVID-19 samples were acute and others convalescent; all came from the United States, Italy and Spain.

Profiling relied on immunoSEQ multiplex PCR, and the TCRdb table lists in-frame clones only, not all of them. The profile covers about 44,000 clones, with around 90% appearing a single time and around 25% taken by the ten largest. Germline values: CDR1 SNHLY, CDR2 FYNNEI. The CDR3 extends over 15 amino acids. J lost 4 bases, V lost 6 bases, and 10 bases had no gene match. J is TRBJ2-3 and V is TRBV2; 7 nucleotides agree with TRBD1. The sequenced material came from peripheral blood. The TCR sequence derives from an elderly woman in a cohort sampled during active or convalescent COVID-19. In DNA form, the CDR3 reads TGTGCCAGCAGAGCCCAGCGAGGGGGCCCAGATACGCAGTATTTT. This translates into CASRAQRGGPDTQYF.